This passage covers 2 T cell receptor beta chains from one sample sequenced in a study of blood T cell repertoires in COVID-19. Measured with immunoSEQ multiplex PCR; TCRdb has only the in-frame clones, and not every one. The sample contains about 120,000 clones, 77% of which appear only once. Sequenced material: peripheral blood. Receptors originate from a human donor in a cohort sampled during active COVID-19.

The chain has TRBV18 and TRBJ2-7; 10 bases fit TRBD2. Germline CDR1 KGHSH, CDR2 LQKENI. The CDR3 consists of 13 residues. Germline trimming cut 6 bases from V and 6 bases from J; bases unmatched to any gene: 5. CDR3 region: CASSVASGSEQYF. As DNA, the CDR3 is TGTGCCAGCTCGGTGGCTAGCGGGAGCGAGCAGTACTTC.

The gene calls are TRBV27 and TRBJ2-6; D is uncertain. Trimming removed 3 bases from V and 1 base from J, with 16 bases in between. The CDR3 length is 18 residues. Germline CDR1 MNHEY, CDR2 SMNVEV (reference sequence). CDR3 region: CASSFTASSESGANVLTF. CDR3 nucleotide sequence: TGTGCCAGCAGTTTCACCGCATCGTCGGAGTCTGGGGCCAACGTCCTGACTTTC. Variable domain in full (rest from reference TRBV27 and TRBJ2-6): EAQVTQNPRYLITVTGKKLTVTCSQNMNHEYMSWYRQDPGLGLRQIYYSMNVEVTDKGDVPEGYKVSRKEKRNFPLILESPSPNQTSLYFCASSFTASSESGANVLTFGAGSRLTVL.